Below are 32 T cell receptor beta chains sequenced from a single sample in a study of T cell responses to AZD1222 COVID-19 vaccine. Sequencing was performed with immunoSEQ multiplex PCR; in TCRdb, only in-frame clones are kept and a portion is missing. The sample consists of about 93,000 clones, around 85% of them appearing once. Sequencing used peripheral blood, obtained on day 0 of AZD1222 vaccination. The source is an adult in good health.

CDR3 coding DNA: TGTGCCAGCAGCTGGGGTAGGGGTGGCAATGAGCAGTTCTTC. This codes for CASSWGRGGNEQFF. The V gene is TRBV5-4, the J gene TRBJ2-1; D possibly corresponds to TRBD1 (5 bases). The V end was cut by 3 bases, the J end by 6 bases, with 13 bases between. Germline V gives CDR1 SGHNT, CDR2 YYREEE (reference sequence). The CDR3 contains 14 residues.

The rearrangement uses TRBV12-3 or TRBV12-4 and TRBJ1-1; D is unresolved. The CDR3 is 12 residues long. Trimming removed 3 bases at V and 5 bases at J, with 7 bases between. The CDR3 DNA follows: TGTGCCAGCAGTTTCGCGGGGACTGAAGCTTTCTTT. The encoded protein is CASSFAGTEAFF.

The V and J genes are TRBV30 and TRBJ2-1; 8 nucleotides match TRBD2. V shed 2 bases, J shed 8 bases, and the junction held 5 bases outside the gene matches. This CDR3 is 13 amino acids long. Germline V gene lookup returns CDR1 GTSNPN and CDR2 SVGIG (reference sequence). The CDR3 spells CAWSLERGYEQFF. In nucleotides, the CDR3 is TGTGCCTGGAGTTTGGAGCGGGGGTATGAGCAGTTCTTC.

The J gene is TRBJ2-7, the V gene TRBV19, with D possibly matching TRBD1 (6 bases). The CDR3 length is 16 residues. The V end was cut by 6 bases, the J end by 2 bases, with 20 bases between. The germline CDR1 and CDR2 sequences are LNHDA and SQIVND (reference sequence). In DNA, the CDR3 is TGTGCCAGTAGCCAAGGCCGGGACATGAGGGCCTACGAGCAGTACTTC. Protein sequence: CASSQGRDMRAYEQYF.

The CDR3 nucleotides are TGTGCCAGCAGCGGGCGGACAGGTACGCCAACTGAAGCTTTCTTT. Translating gives CASSGRTGTPTEAFF. The chain employs TRBV7-2 and TRBJ1-1; 7 bases are a match to TRBD1. This CDR3 contains 15 residues. The V segment lost 5 bases and the J segment 5 bases; nucleotides outside the gene matches: 11. Germline lookup yields CDR1 SGHTA and CDR2 FQGNSA.

This clone appeared once. The chain has TRBV4-1 and TRBJ2-2, with 10 bases lining up with TRBD2. With 5 bases clipped from V and 1 base from J, the junction kept 13 bases outside the gene matches. This CDR3 has 19 amino acids. Germline V lookup: CDR1 MGHRA, CDR2 YSYEKL. The CDR3 DNA reads as TGCGCCAGCAGCGCTAAGGGCGGACTAGCGGAGCTGAACACCGGGGAGCTGTTTTTT. Residues: CASSAKGGLAELNTGELFF.

This chain connects TRBV18 to TRBJ1-4; no reliable D call. The CDR3 is 17 residues long. The germline V gene has CDR1 KGHSH and CDR2 LQKENI. V dropped 3 bases and J dropped 2 bases, with 16 bases sitting between them. The CDR3 reads CASSPYDPISTNEKLFF. The CDR3 DNA follows: TGTGCCAGCTCACCTTATGACCCTATAAGTACTAATGAAAAACTGTTTTTT.

The sample holds many counts of this clone. The V call is TRBV16, the J call TRBJ2-7; 8 positions agree with TRBD2. CDR3 size: 14 residues. Germline assignment: CDR1 KGHSY and CDR2 FQNENV. J lost 0 bases, V lost 5 bases, and 3 bases had no gene match. The CDR3: CASSLAGRSYEQYF. In DNA, the CDR3 is TGTGCCAGCAGCTTAGCGGGACGCTCCTACGAGCAGTACTTC.

The chain is built from TRBV11-3 and TRBJ2-7; D ambiguous. V gave up 5 bases and J gave up 9 bases, with 11 bases separating them. Germline lookup yields CDR1 SGHNT and CDR2 YENEEA. The CDR3 covers 11 residues. For the CDR3, the DNA is TGTGCCAGCAGCCGAGCTTGGGGGCAGTACTTC. The encoded protein is CASSRAWGQYF.

This clone was recorded a few times. This chain joins TRBV5-1 and TRBJ2-2, with TRBD1 matching over 7 bases. The CDR3 loop spans 15 amino acids. The germline V gene has CDR1 SGHRS and CDR2 YFSETQ. The V segment lost 5 bases and the J segment 2 bases; nucleotides outside the gene matches: 6. The CDR3 is CASSRDSRNTGELFF. CDR3 bases: TGCGCCAGCAGTCGGGACAGCAGAAACACCGGGGAGCTGTTTTTT.

The chain links TRBV7-8 to TRBJ2-3; TRBD1 matches at 7 bases. Germline V gene lookup returns CDR1 SGHVS and CDR2 FQNEAQ. Trimming took 3 bases from V and 2 from J; bases not matched to a gene: 5. This CDR3 region has 15 residues. CDR3 nucleotide sequence: TGTGCCAGCAGCTTCAACAGGGGACCCACAGATACGCAGTATTTT. Translation gives CASSFNRGPTDTQYF.

Only one count was recorded for this clone. The gene calls are TRBV19 and TRBJ1-3; D gene ambiguous. The CDR3 spans 13 residues. Germline V gene data show CDR1 as LNHDA and CDR2 as SQIVND (reference sequence). V lost 2 bases, J lost 1 base, and 3 bases lay in between. The CDR3 sequence: CASSIISGNTIYF. In DNA form, the CDR3 reads TGTGCCAGTAGTATAATATCTGGAAACACCATATATTTT.

The V gene is TRBV6-2 or TRBV6-3, the J gene TRBJ1-1; D remains ambiguous. Germline CDR1 is MNHEY and CDR2 is SVGEGT. V lost 1 base, J lost 11 bases, and 8 bases lay in between. CDR3 size: 11 residues. This CDR3 is CASSYLQGAFF. In DNA, the CDR3 is TGTGCCAGCAGTTACTTACAAGGGGCTTTCTTT.

V gene TRBV12-5 combines with J gene TRBJ1-5; D unresolved. The CDR3 has 11 residues. CDR1 and CDR2 from the germline V gene are LGHNT and FRNRAP. The V end lost 3 bases, the J end lost 5 bases, and 2 bases lay between the germline ends. This CDR3 reads CASGFHQPQHF. The CDR3 nucleotides are TGTGCTAGTGGTTTTCATCAGCCCCAGCATTTT.

This clone was seen a handful of times. The chain carries TRBV7-3 and TRBJ1-1; TRBD1 agrees at 9 bases. The CDR3 sequence is 14 residues long. Germline values: CDR1 SGHTA, CDR2 FQGTGA. With V trimmed by 6 bases and J by 3 bases, 5 bases remained unmatched. In DNA, the CDR3 is TGTGCCAGCAGAAGAACAGGGGGCCACACTGAAGCTTTCTTT. Protein product: CASRRTGGHTEAFF.

This clone was detected a few times. This chain uses TRBV11-3 with TRBJ2-2; D is uncertain. There are 14 residues in the CDR3. V was clipped by 5 bases and J by 7 bases, with 14 bases between them. Germline CDR1 is SGHNT and CDR2 is YENEEA. CDR3 residues: CASSLPQPGGELFF. In nucleotides, the CDR3 is TGTGCCAGCAGCCTTCCCCAGCCGGGCGGGGAGCTGTTTTTT.

The V call is TRBV4-3, the J call TRBJ2-7; D ambiguous. V was cut by 1 base and J by 6 bases, with 10 bases left in between. Germline assignment: CDR1 LGHNA and CDR2 YSLEER. The CDR3 has 13 residues. The CDR3 protein is CASSQGLITEQYF. CDR3 nucleotide sequence: TGCGCCAGCAGCCAAGGACTGATAACCGAGCAGTACTTC.

The chain is built from TRBV27 and TRBJ1-5; tentatively, D is TRBD1 (5 bases). The CDR3 extends over 13 amino acids. Germline V gives CDR1 MNHEY, CDR2 SMNVEV (reference sequence). With 8 bases removed from V and 2 bases from J, the gap between germline ends came to 10 bases. In DNA, the CDR3 is TGTGCCAGCGGGGACCCACGCAATCAGCCCCAGCATTTT. This gives the protein CASGDPRNQPQHF.

The rearrangement uses TRBV19 and TRBJ1-2, with 7 bases that match TRBD1. After removal of 7 bases from V and 3 bases from J, the junction contained 2 bases not matched to a gene. The CDR3 extends over 12 amino acids. Germline CDR1 and CDR2: LNHDA and SQIVND (reference sequence). The CDR3 bases are TGTGCCAGTACTACAGGGGACTATGGCTACACCTTC. The encoded protein is CASTTGDYGYTF.

The chain recombines TRBV9 with TRBJ2-2; 14 nucleotides align to TRBD2. Germline assignment: CDR1 SGDLS and CDR2 YYNGEE. V dropped 4 bases and J dropped 8; count of bases not matched to a gene: 19. This CDR3 has 20 residues. The CDR3: CASSPYPGLAGAWDEGELFF. CDR3 coding DNA: TGTGCCAGCAGCCCTTACCCGGGACTAGCGGGGGCCTGGGATGAGGGGGAGCTGTTTTTT.

The chain employs TRBV21-1 and TRBJ1-3; the table's D gene call, TRBD1, was not cross checked with the DNA. TRBV21-1 is labeled a pseudogene. The CDR3 extends over 18 amino acids. The DNA for the CDR3 is TGTGCCAGCAGCAAAGGGGGCTGGGGTTACCTCTCTGGAAACACCATATATTTT. Encoded protein: CASSKGGWGYLSGNTIYF.

V gene TRBV19 combines with J gene TRBJ1-1; 10 bases are a match to TRBD1. The V gene's germline CDR1 is LNHDA and CDR2 SQIVND (reference sequence). The CDR3 sequence is 15 residues long. J was trimmed by 3 bases and V by 8 bases; bases with no gene match: 9. CDR3 loop: CASAGGTGVDTEAFF. The CDR3 DNA is TGTGCCAGTGCCGGGGGGACAGGGGTCGACACTGAAGCTTTCTTT.

The V call is TRBV30, the J call TRBJ2-3; possibly TRBD2 for D (6 bases). Germline CDR1 GTSNPN, CDR2 SVGIG (reference sequence). This CDR3 spans 14 amino acids. V gave up 2 bases and J gave up 1 base, with 10 bases separating them. The CDR3, as DNA: TGTGCCTGGAGTTCGCGGGGTGGCACAGATACGCAGTATTTT. Translating gives CAWSSRGGTDTQYF.

The genes are TRBV6-2 or TRBV6-3 and TRBJ1-2; D is ambiguous. The CDR3 loop spans 16 amino acids. Germline V gene data show CDR1 as MNHEY and CDR2 as SVGEGT. The V end lost 2 bases, the J end lost 4 bases, and 17 bases lay between the germline ends. The CDR3 nucleotides read TGTGCCAGCAGTTACCTGAGAAGGAGCCTCGGCTATGGCTACACCTTC. Translated: CASSYLRRSLGYGYTF.

The rearrangement uses TRBV18 and TRBJ1-2; 8 positions agree with TRBD1. The CDR3 sequence is 12 residues long. After removal of 3 bases from V and 8 bases from J, the junction contained 2 bases not matched to a gene. CDR1 and CDR2 from the germline V gene are KGHSH and LQKENI. The CDR3 here is CASSPDRDGYTF. CDR3 coding DNA: TGTGCCAGCTCACCGGACAGGGACGGCTACACCTTC.

The rearrangement joins TRBV7-9 to TRBJ1-1, with D tentatively TRBD1 (5 bases). The CDR3 is 15 amino acids. CDR1 is SEHNR and CDR2 is FQNEAQ in the germline V gene (reference sequence). V lost 2 bases, J lost 1 base, and 11 bases lay in between. The CDR3 DNA follows: TGTGCCAGCAGCTTAACCGGGACGGCGAACACTGAAGCTTTCTTT. Translation gives CASSLTGTANTEAFF.

J is TRBJ1-2 and V is TRBV5-6; no clear D gene. Trimming removed 2 bases at V and 6 bases at J, with 5 bases between. Germline CDR1 reads SGHDT; CDR2 reads YYEEEE. CDR3 length: 11 residues. This CDR3 reads CASSFGNGYTF. The CDR3 nucleotides are TGTGCCAGCAGCTTCGGGAATGGCTACACCTTC.

The V and J genes are TRBV12-3 or TRBV12-4 and TRBJ2-5; D gene uncertain. V was clipped by 6 bases and J by 3 bases, with 5 bases between them. The CDR3 is made up of 11 amino acids. For the CDR3, the DNA is TGTGCCAGCAGCCCCGAAGAGACCCAGTACTTC. This gives the protein CASSPEETQYF.

The chain has TRBV21-1 and TRBJ1-6. TRBV21-1 is a pseudogene. This CDR3 is built from 15 residues. The CDR3 protein is CASSKARRNNSPLHF. CDR3 coding DNA: TGTGCCAGCAGCAAAGCCCGCCGGAATAATTCACCCCTCCACTTT.

This rearrangement joins TRBV27 to TRBJ2-7; 7 bases align to TRBD1. This CDR3 has 14 amino acids. CDR1 is MNHEY, CDR2 SMNVEV, per germline (reference sequence). J was trimmed by 2 bases and V by 6 bases; bases with no gene match: 7. The CDR3 loop reads CASSSGTATYEQYF. The CDR3 DNA reads TGTGCCAGCAGCTCCGGGACAGCAACCTACGAGCAGTACTTC.

About this clone: Mismatch with germline at one junction end may stem from a read error. This chain connects TRBV12-3 or TRBV12-4 to TRBJ1-1, with 7 bases identical to TRBD1. The CDR3 has 11 amino acids. The CDR3 bases are TGTGCCAGCACCACAACGGGACAGAGAATCTTT. As protein: CASTTTGQRIF.

The chain couples TRBV7-6 to TRBJ2-3; 8 nucleotides agree with TRBD2. The trim removed 5 bases at V and 0 bases at J, leaving 4 bases unmatched. Germline CDR1 SGHVS, CDR2 FNYEAQ. The CDR3 is 15 residues long. The CDR3 is CASSISGVSTDTQYF. The CDR3 DNA reads as TGTGCCAGCAGCATTAGCGGGGTGAGCACAGATACGCAGTATTTT.